Sequencing of this T cell receptor beta chain was carried out in a study of CD4 T cells in relation to SARS-CoV-2 and coronaviruses. Before the COVID-19 pandemic, during about 2010-2018, CD4+ T cells were taken from unexposed donors. After ten to eleven days of culture, CD4+ T cells were isolated. As cell numbers allowed, unexposed-donor CD4+ T cells faced SARS-CoV-2 S/N and four cold-coronavirus spikes. The germline V gene has CDR1 ENHRY and CDR2 SYGVKD. This CDR3 is built from 12 residues. V lost 3 bases to trimming and J lost 9 bases, with 9 bases between them. Regarding this clone: Its specificity is not known.

Assay used: immunoSEQ multiplex PCR; TCRdb lists only in-frame clones, some missing. Of approximately 20,000 clones listed, about 74% were seen once; the top ten hold 25% to 35%. This receptor was identified in a human donor in good health. The specimen sequenced was CD4+ T cells from PBMCs, cultured in vitro. The chain carries TRBV10-3 and TRBJ1-3; D is unclear. CDR3 nucleotides: TGTGCCATCAGTGATACGCCCGGCACCATATATTTT. Translation: CAISDTPGTIYF.